Listed here are 18 T cell receptor beta chains from one sample, sequenced in a study of cytomegalovirus exposure and HLA in healthy donors (dated by TCRdb to about 2017). The protocol used for the library was the immunoSEQ multiplex PCR assay. For the multiplex PCR, a mixture combining 60 forward primers for TCR Vbeta segments and 13 reverse primers for TCR Jbeta segments was used. Here the immuneACCESS table is served through TCRdb, limited to in-frame sequences with V and J called. Missing clones are a known gap in these copies; in checked studies unresolved V genes cover under half, and the rest lacks a known reason. This sample is represented by over 150,000 clones; 75% of them were singletons. The top ten hold roughly 3% of the sample. The sample comprised PBMCs. These receptors were taken from a male donor in good health and CMV-seronegative.

The J gene is TRBJ1-2, the V gene TRBV6-6; 9 nucleotides align to TRBD1. Germline lookup yields CDR1 MNHNY and CDR2 SVGAGI (reference sequence). The V gene end was trimmed by 2 bases and the J gene end by 6 bases; junction bases not matched to a gene: 7. This CDR3 has 15 residues. DNA of the CDR3: TGTGCCAGCAGTTACGGGACAGGGAAAGGGGATGGCTACACCTTC. Translating it yields CASSYGTGKGDGYTF.

The rearrangement uses TRBV2 and TRBJ2-1; tentative D call: TRBD2 (6 bases). CDR1 is SNHLY and CDR2 is FYNNEI in the germline V gene. V was shortened by 6 bases and J by 7 bases, with 16 bases between the two germline ends. This CDR3 region has 14 residues. CDR3 DNA: TGTGCCAGCAGGGAGGGACGGCCCATGAATGAGCAGTTCTTC. Translating gives CASREGRPMNEQFF.

J is TRBJ1-6 and V is TRBV4-1, with 7 bases matching TRBD1. The CDR3 is 20 amino acids. V lost 2 bases, J lost 4 bases, and 17 bases stayed unmatched. Germline CDR1 MGHRA, CDR2 YSYEKL. CDR3 protein: CASSQKYGPRQGGYNSPLHF. The CDR3 DNA reads as TGCGCCAGCAGCCAAAAATACGGGCCGAGACAGGGTGGATATAATTCACCCCTCCACTTT.

This sequence joins TRBV19 and TRBJ1-4; D remains ambiguous. V lost 1 base and J lost 0, with 6 bases in between. CDR1 is LNHDA and CDR2 is SQIVND in the germline V gene (reference sequence). The CDR3 is 15 amino acids. CDR3 DNA: TGTGCCAGTAGTATAGCGGGTGCAACTAATGAAAAACTGTTTTTT. The encoded protein is CASSIAGATNEKLFF. Combining the CDR3 with reference TRBV19 and TRBJ1-4 gives the whole variable domain DGGITQSPKYLFRKEGQNVTLSCEQNLNHDAMYWYRQDPGQGLRLIYYSQIVNDFQKGDIAEGYSVSREKKESFPLTVTSAQKNPTAFYLCASSIAGATNEKLFFGSGTQLSVL.

V is TRBV9 and J is TRBJ1-2; a weak D match, TRBD1 (5 bases). The CDR3 has 13 residues. Germline lookup yields CDR1 SGDLS and CDR2 YYNGEE. V shed 7 bases and J shed 6 bases, with 16 bases lying between them. The CDR3: CASWQQGGDGYTF. CDR3 nucleotides: TGTGCCAGCTGGCAGCAGGGTGGGGATGGCTACACCTTC.

V is TRBV28 and J is TRBJ2-5, with 7 bases lining up with TRBD1. Germline CDR1 reads MDHEN; CDR2 reads SYDVKM. The CDR3 contains 14 residues. The J segment lost 2 bases and the V segment lost 8 bases, leaving 8 bases of the junction unmatched. The chain's CDR3 is CASSNRDRQETQYF. CDR3 in DNA: TGTGCCAGCTCCAATCGGGACAGACAAGAGACCCAGTACTTC.

The chain is built from TRBV19 and TRBJ2-3; the match to TRBD2 covers 8 bases. V lost 0 bases and J lost 0; bases outside the gene matches: 5. Germline V CDR1 and CDR2: LNHDA, SQIVND (reference sequence). CDR3 length equals 17 residues. CDR3 protein: CASSIEGLARSTDTQYF. The CDR3 DNA reads TGTGCCAGTAGTATAGAAGGACTAGCAAGAAGCACAGATACGCAGTATTTT.

V and J are TRBV11-2 and TRBJ2-1; 12 bases fit TRBD2. CDR3 size: 14 residues. The germline V gene has CDR1 SGHAT and CDR2 FQNNGV. The junction had 1 base not matched to a gene; V was cut back by 5 bases and J by 5 bases. In DNA, the CDR3 is TGTGCCAGCAGCCGGACTAGCGGGGACAATGAGCAGTTCTTC. Translated: CASSRTSGDNEQFF. The complete variable domain, with remaining parts taken from reference TRBV11-2 and TRBJ2-1, reads EAGVAQSPRYKIIEKRQSVAFWCNPISGHATLYWYQQILGQGPKLLIQFQNNGVVDDSQLPKDRFSAERLKGVDSTLKIQPAKLEDSAVYLCASSRTSGDNEQFFGPGTRLTVL.

The rearrangement joins TRBV30 to TRBJ2-1; 8 positions match TRBD2. The CDR3 length is 12 residues. Germline loops: CDR1 GTSNPN, CDR2 SVGIG (reference sequence). Germline trimming cut 1 base from V and 14 bases from J; bases unmatched to any gene: 7. The CDR3 is CAWSEAGGWEFF. In DNA form, the CDR3 reads TGTGCCTGGAGTGAGGCGGGGGGATGGGAGTTCTTC.

The chain employs TRBV7-6 and TRBJ2-3, with D maybe TRBD2 (7 bases). The V and J ends lost 5 bases and 6 bases respectively, with 15 bases between them. CDR1 and CDR2 (germline): SGHVS, FNYEAQ. CDR3 length: 14 amino acids. The CDR3 nucleotides are TGTGCCAGCAGCCCAGGGGAGGGGACGGATACGCAGTATTTT. It yields the protein CASSPGEGTDTQYF. Variable domain in full (rest from reference TRBV7-6 and TRBJ2-3): GAGVSQSPRYKVTKRGQDVALRCDPISGHVSLYWYRQALGQGPEFLTYFNYEAQQDKSGLPNDRFSAERPEGSISTLTIQRTEQRDSAMYRCASSPGEGTDTQYFGPGTRLTVL.

V gene TRBV7-3 combines with J gene TRBJ2-3; TRBD2 matches 8 bases. With 1 base clipped from V and 2 bases from J, the junction kept 11 bases outside the gene matches. CDR1 is SGHTA, CDR2 FQGTGA, per germline. The CDR3 runs to 18 residues. The DNA of the CDR3 is TGTGCCAGCAGCTTAAGGGGGGGTCTAGCGGGTAACACAGATACGCAGTATTTT. Its protein is CASSLRGGLAGNTDTQYF.

The chain has TRBV2 and TRBJ1-5, with D uncertain. V shed 3 bases and J shed 9 bases, with 6 bases lying between them. The CDR3 has 11 residues. CDR1 is SNHLY and CDR2 is FYNNEI in the germline V gene. The CDR3 sequence is CASSESRPQHF. The DNA for the CDR3 is TGTGCCAGCAGTGAGAGTAGGCCCCAGCATTTT.

This rearrangement joins TRBV9 to TRBJ1-5; no definite D call. The CDR3 spans 14 residues. V was clipped by 0 bases and J by 2 bases, with 6 bases between them. CDR1 is SGDLS and CDR2 is YYNGEE in the germline V gene. In DNA, the CDR3 is TGTGCCAGCAGCGTAGGTAATGGCAATCAGCCCCAGCATTTT. This encodes CASSVGNGNQPQHF. Filled out from reference TRBV9 and TRBJ1-5, the complete variable domain reads DSGVTQTPKHLITATGQRVTLRCSPRSGDLSVYWYQQSLDQGLQFLIQYYNGEERAKGNILERFSAQQFPDLHSELNLSSLELGDSALYFCASSVGNGNQPQHFGDGTRLSIL.

This chain links TRBV27 with TRBJ1-1; 10 bases are a match to TRBD1. The germline CDR1 and CDR2 sequences are MNHEY and SMNVEV (reference sequence). This CDR3 has 14 amino acids. V lost 2 bases to trimming and J lost 7 bases; unmatched junction nucleotides: 4. CDR3: CASSLRDRGLEAFF. CDR3 coding DNA: TGTGCCAGCAGTTTAAGAGACAGGGGGCTTGAAGCTTTCTTT.

The chain uses TRBV28 and TRBJ2-5; D call uncertain. Trimming took off 7 bases at V and 3 bases at J, with 9 bases between the two ends. CDR3 length: 12 amino acids. Germline lookup yields CDR1 MDHEN and CDR2 SYDVKM. The CDR3 loop reads CASNPNKETQYF. The CDR3 DNA reads TGTGCCAGCAACCCAAACAAAGAGACCCAGTACTTC.

The chain has TRBV27 and TRBJ2-7, with 10 bases matching TRBD1. From germline, CDR1 is MNHEY and CDR2 SMNVEV (reference sequence). Trimming at V came to 4 bases and at J to 1 base, leaving 7 bases not matched to a gene. The CDR3 has 16 amino acids. In DNA, the CDR3 is TGTGCCAGCAGTTACACACGGACAGGGGGTTCCTACGAGCAGTACTTC. Translating gives CASSYTRTGGSYEQYF.

This clone was seen more than once but under ten times. This sequence joins TRBV28 and TRBJ1-2; TRBD1 matches at 7 bases. Germline V gene data show CDR1 as MDHEN and CDR2 as SYDVKM. The V and J ends lost 3 bases and 4 bases, in that order; junction bases with no gene match: 5. This CDR3 region has 14 residues. In nucleotides, the CDR3 is TGTGCCAGCAGTTTCGGACAGGCTTCCTATGGCTACACCTTC. Translated, it gives CASSFGQASYGYTF.

This clone was seen many times. At one of its ends the junction is not consistent with the germline gene, which may arise from a read error. The sample contains more than one DNA sequence encoding this CDR3. The gene calls are TRBV27 and TRBJ1-2, with D perhaps matching TRBD1 (5 bases). The CDR3 loop spans 15 amino acids. Germline-derived CDR1 and CDR2 are MNHEY and SMNVEV (reference sequence). CDR3 coding DNA: TGTGCCAGCAGCTTATCCGGGACGGGACTCTATGGCTACACCTTC. The encoded protein is CASSLSGTGLYGYTF.